Listed below are T cell receptor beta chains from one sample, sequenced in a study of shared clonotypes between healthy human individuals. The repertoire was sequenced with immunoSEQ multiplex PCR; TCRdb's copy has only in-frame clones and lacks some. The sample lists 1 million to 1.3 million clones; around 78% were seen once. Sequencing used memory CD4+ T cells from PBMCs. The origin of the receptors is a man in his late teens or twenties in good health. Some clones in this sample may be carry-over from other donors' samples. The CDR3 runs from the conserved cysteine through the conserved F or W. Fields, in order: J gene, V gene, D gene, clone size, CDR3 DNA, CDR3 protein. The D gene is left open where the match is weak. Clone size is given for some rows only: seen once, a few or many times, or a class if the clone is expanded.

j_call: TRBJ2-2
v_call: TRBV11-3
d_call: .
clone_size: few
cdr3_nt: TGTGCCAGCAGCTTAGAGGCGGGAAAGACCGGGGAGCTGTTTTTT
cdr3_aa: CASSLEAGKTGELFF

j_call: TRBJ2-7
v_call: TRBV5-6
d_call: TRBD1
clone_size: few
cdr3_nt: TGTGCCAGCAGCCTGACCTACAGGGGACCCTACGAGCAGTACTTC
cdr3_aa: CASSLTYRGPYEQYF

j_call: TRBJ1-4
v_call: TRBV6-6
d_call: .
clone_size: .
cdr3_nt: TGTGCCAGCAGTTACCCCGGGGGGCAAGAAAAACTGTTTTTT
cdr3_aa: CASSYPGGQEKLFF

j_call: TRBJ2-2
v_call: TRBV25-1
d_call: .
clone_size: .
cdr3_nt: TGTGCCAGCAGTGACCTGGGAGACTTAACGAACACCGGGGAGCTGTTTTTT
cdr3_aa: CASSDLGDLTNTGELFF

j_call: TRBJ1-2
v_call: TRBV5-6
d_call: .
clone_size: .
cdr3_nt: TGTGCCAGCAGCTTGGGGGATAACTATGGCTACACCTTC
cdr3_aa: CASSLGDNYGYTF

j_call: TRBJ1-5
v_call: TRBV27
d_call: TRBD1
clone_size: .
cdr3_nt: TGTGCCAGCAGCAGGGGGCTCGGGCAGCCCCAGCATTTT
cdr3_aa: CASSRGLGQPQHF

j_call: TRBJ1-1
v_call: TRBV7-3
d_call: TRBD1
clone_size: once
cdr3_nt: TGTGCCAGCAGCTTAGAGGACAGGACCCACACTGAAGCTTTCTTT
cdr3_aa: CASSLEDRTHTEAFF

j_call: TRBJ2-7
v_call: TRBV18
d_call: .
clone_size: .
cdr3_nt: TGTGCCAGCTCATGGGACGCCGGGCCCTACGAGCAGTACTTC
cdr3_aa: CASSWDAGPYEQYF

j_call: TRBJ2-3
v_call: TRBV7-8
d_call: .
clone_size: .
cdr3_nt: TGTGCCAGCAGCAAGGACACCACAGATACGCAGTATTTT
cdr3_aa: CASSKDTTDTQYF

j_call: TRBJ1-1
v_call: TRBV28
d_call: .
clone_size: .
cdr3_nt: TGTGCCAGCATAGTAGAAACTGAAGCTTTCTTT
cdr3_aa: CASIVETEAFF

j_call: TRBJ2-7
v_call: TRBV5-6
d_call: TRBD1
clone_size: once
cdr3_nt: TGTGCCAGCAGCCGGGACAGGGGGCTCAACGAGCAGTACTTC
cdr3_aa: CASSRDRGLNEQYF

j_call: TRBJ1-4
v_call: TRBV7-2
d_call: .
clone_size: .
cdr3_nt: TGTGCCAGCAGCTTAATGGCAGTTGCAACTAATGAAAAACTGTTTTTT
cdr3_aa: CASSLMAVATNEKLFF

j_call: TRBJ2-7
v_call: TRBV27
d_call: .
clone_size: .
cdr3_nt: TGTGCCAGCAGTAACCGGGCCAGCTACGAGCAGTACTTC
cdr3_aa: CASSNRASYEQYF

j_call: TRBJ2-7
v_call: TRBV6-5
d_call: .
clone_size: .
cdr3_nt: TGTGCCAGCAGTTACTCGGGTGGGATCGAGCAGTACTTC
cdr3_aa: CASSYSGGIEQYF

j_call: TRBJ1-2
v_call: TRBV18
d_call: TRBD1
clone_size: .
cdr3_nt: TGTGCCAGCTCACCAAAGGAGAACAGGGGGCGCCATGGCTACACCTTC
cdr3_aa: CASSPKENRGRHGYTF

j_call: TRBJ1-3
v_call: TRBV10-3
d_call: .
clone_size: once
cdr3_nt: TGTGCCATAAGGGTAAGGGGGGCTGCTGGAAACACCATATATTTT
cdr3_aa: CAIRVRGAAGNTIYF

j_call: TRBJ2-5
v_call: TRBV20-1
d_call: .
clone_size: many
cdr3_nt: TGCAGTGCAGCTCACGAGACCCAGTACTTC
cdr3_aa: CSAAHETQYF

j_call: TRBJ1-1
v_call: TRBV28
d_call: .
clone_size: .
cdr3_nt: TGTGCCAGCAGCCCTAGATTGGGTCGCCCTATCTTT
cdr3_aa: CASSPRLGRPIF

j_call: TRBJ1-1
v_call: TRBV27
d_call: TRBD1
clone_size: few
cdr3_nt: TGTGCCAGCAGTTTATACAGGGGCCCAGCGGGGACTGAAGCTTTCTTT
cdr3_aa: CASSLYRGPAGTEAFF

j_call: TRBJ1-5
v_call: TRBV28
d_call: .
clone_size: once
cdr3_nt: TGTGCCAGCAGTTTATTAGGGCCCGACAGATATTATAGCAATCAGCCCCAGCATTTT
cdr3_aa: CASSLLGPDRYYSNQPQHF

j_call: TRBJ2-5
v_call: TRBV5-1
d_call: .
clone_size: .
cdr3_nt: TGCGCCAGCAGCTTGGGAACCAACCAAGAGACCCAGTACTTC
cdr3_aa: CASSLGTNQETQYF

j_call: TRBJ2-1
v_call: TRBV7-8
d_call: TRBD2
clone_size: .
cdr3_nt: TGTGCCAGCAGCTTAGCGACTTTAGCGGGAGGGAGGAGCTCCTACAATGAGCAGTTCTTC
cdr3_aa: CASSLATLAGGRSSYNEQFF

j_call: TRBJ2-3
v_call: TRBV4-3
d_call: .
clone_size: once
cdr3_nt: TGCGCCAGCAGCCAAGATGCCTGGGATACGCAGTATTTT
cdr3_aa: CASSQDAWDTQYF

j_call: TRBJ2-1
v_call: TRBV28
d_call: TRBD2
clone_size: .
cdr3_nt: TGTGCCAGCAGCCGATTAAGAGGACTAGCGGGACGCAGTGAGCAGTTCTTC
cdr3_aa: CASSRLRGLAGRSEQFF

j_call: TRBJ2-5
v_call: TRBV6-6
d_call: .
clone_size: .
cdr3_nt: TGTGCCAGCAGTTACGGACATCGAGGCGGACAAGAGACCCAGTACTTC
cdr3_aa: CASSYGHRGGQETQYF

j_call: TRBJ2-3
v_call: TRBV5-4
d_call: TRBD2
clone_size: .
cdr3_nt: TGTGCCAGCAGCTTGCGGGCTAGCGGGAGTTCCCAAGATACGCAGTATTTT
cdr3_aa: CASSLRASGSSQDTQYF

j_call: TRBJ1-1
v_call: TRBV29-1
d_call: .
clone_size: many
cdr3_nt: TGCAGCGTTGTTGTGTACGGGGGGACTGAAGCTTTCTTT
cdr3_aa: CSVVVYGGTEAFF

j_call: TRBJ2-1
v_call: TRBV2
d_call: .
clone_size: .
cdr3_nt: TGTGCCAGCACTCGGGGAGCGACCTTCTACAATGAGCAGTTCTTC
cdr3_aa: CASTRGATFYNEQFF

j_call: TRBJ1-2
v_call: TRBV9
d_call: TRBD1
clone_size: .
cdr3_nt: TGTGCCAGCAGCGTAGATTACTTGGGGGGGACAGAAGGAAGAAACTATGGCTACACCTTC
cdr3_aa: CASSVDYLGGTEGRNYGYTF

j_call: TRBJ2-1
v_call: TRBV7-3
d_call: TRBD1
clone_size: few
cdr3_nt: TGTGCCAGCAGTGGACAGGGCTATGAGCAGTTCTTC
cdr3_aa: CASSGQGYEQFF

j_call: TRBJ2-4
v_call: TRBV28
d_call: TRBD1
clone_size: .
cdr3_nt: TGTGCCAGCTGGGGACAGGGGAAAAACATTCAGTACTTC
cdr3_aa: CASWGQGKNIQYF

j_call: TRBJ2-7
v_call: TRBV6-6
d_call: .
clone_size: .
cdr3_nt: TGTGCCAGCAGACCTCGGACAGCTTCCTACGAGCAGTACTTC
cdr3_aa: CASRPRTASYEQYF

j_call: TRBJ2-2
v_call: TRBV9
d_call: .
clone_size: .
cdr3_nt: TGTGCCAACACCTACACCGGGGAGCTGTTTTTT
cdr3_aa: CANTYTGELFF

j_call: TRBJ2-7
v_call: TRBV29-1
d_call: .
clone_size: once
cdr3_nt: TGCAGCGTTGACAGGTTCGACGAGCAGTACTTC
cdr3_aa: CSVDRFDEQYF

j_call: TRBJ2-7
v_call: TRBV4-2
d_call: .
clone_size: .
cdr3_nt: TGTGCCAGCAGCCCGACGTTGGGGGACCAGTACGAGCAGTACTTC
cdr3_aa: CASSPTLGDQYEQYF

j_call: TRBJ2-7
v_call: TRBV28
d_call: TRBD2
clone_size: .
cdr3_nt: TGTGCCAGCAGTTCCGTTGGGACTAGCGGATCCTACGAGCAGTACTTC
cdr3_aa: CASSSVGTSGSYEQYF

j_call: TRBJ2-5
v_call: TRBV30
d_call: .
clone_size: .
cdr3_nt: TGTGCCTGGACATCTGGGTCCATCTCTCGAGAGACCCAGTACTTC
cdr3_aa: CAWTSGSISRETQYF

j_call: TRBJ2-1
v_call: TRBV7-9
d_call: .
clone_size: few
cdr3_nt: TGTGCCAGCAGCTTAGATAGATACAATGAGCAGTTCTTC
cdr3_aa: CASSLDRYNEQFF

j_call: TRBJ1-1
v_call: TRBV11-2
d_call: .
clone_size: .
cdr3_nt: TGTGCCAGCAGCTTACTATTGGAAACCCCAGCTTTCTTT
cdr3_aa: CASSLLLETPAFF

j_call: TRBJ1-1
v_call: TRBV30
d_call: .
clone_size: .
cdr3_nt: TGTGCCTGGAGTGTACTGACGGGCACTGAAGCTTTCTTT
cdr3_aa: CAWSVLTGTEAFF

j_call: TRBJ2-3
v_call: TRBV5-1
d_call: TRBD2
clone_size: .
cdr3_nt: TGCGCCAGCAGCTTGACTAGCGGGAGGACACAACCAGATACGCAGTATTTT
cdr3_aa: CASSLTSGRTQPDTQYF

j_call: TRBJ2-1
v_call: TRBV5-1
d_call: TRBD1
clone_size: .
cdr3_nt: TGCGCCAGCAGCCTGGACAGGGGGTATGAACAGTTCTTC
cdr3_aa: CASSLDRGYEQFF

j_call: TRBJ2-2
v_call: TRBV4-1
d_call: .
clone_size: .
cdr3_nt: TGCGCCAGCAGCCAAGATTCGTCGGGGGCCGGGGAGCTGTTTTTT
cdr3_aa: CASSQDSSGAGELFF

j_call: TRBJ2-1
v_call: TRBV19
d_call: TRBD2
clone_size: .
cdr3_nt: TGTGCCAGTAGTATAACTGAACTAGCGGGAGGGACCTCCGGTGAGCAGTTCTTC
cdr3_aa: CASSITELAGGTSGEQFF

j_call: TRBJ2-2
v_call: TRBV5-1
d_call: .
clone_size: .
cdr3_nt: TGCGCCAGCAGCTTAGATACAGGGTTGGCCGGGGAGCTGTTTTTT
cdr3_aa: CASSLDTGLAGELFF

j_call: TRBJ2-5
v_call: TRBV5-1
d_call: .
clone_size: .
cdr3_nt: TGCGCCAGCAGCTTCAGGGGTAGTGACCAAGAGACCCAGTACTTC
cdr3_aa: CASSFRGSDQETQYF

j_call: TRBJ2-1
v_call: TRBV5-1
d_call: TRBD2
clone_size: .
cdr3_nt: TGCGCCAGCAGCTTGGACACTAGCGGGCAACGCTTATATTGGGAGCAGTTCTTC
cdr3_aa: CASSLDTSGQRLYWEQFF